Each of the 23 T cell receptor beta chains below was sequenced from the same sample in a study of blood T cell repertoires in COVID-19. The table came from immunoSEQ multiplex PCR; TCRdb's copy has only in-frame clones and leaves some out. This table has about 370,000 clones, about 90% appearing once. Sequences were obtained from peripheral blood. The receptors derive from a woman in her 30s with COVID-19, enrolled during active disease.

This rearrangement joins TRBV9 to TRBJ2-3; 9 nucleotides agree with TRBD2. This CDR3 spans 16 amino acids. V lost 0 bases and J lost 2; bases outside the gene matches: 4. Germline lookup yields CDR1 SGDLS and CDR2 YYNGEE. CDR3 sequence reads: CASSVDQRGVTDTQYF. CDR3 sequence (DNA): TGTGCCAGCAGCGTAGATCAGCGGGGGGTCACAGATACGCAGTATTTT. Based on the CDR3 plus reference TRBV9 and TRBJ2-3, the full variable domain is DSGVTQTPKHLITATGQRVTLRCSPRSGDLSVYWYQQSLDQGLQFLIQYYNGEERAKGNILERFSAQQFPDLHSELNLSSLELGDSALYFCASSVDQRGVTDTQYFGPGTRLTVL.

The chain employs TRBV12-3 or TRBV12-4 and TRBJ1-5, with 12 bases aligning to TRBD1. The CDR3 sequence is 13 residues long. Trimming took 10 bases from V and 6 from J; bases not matched to a gene: 4. The CDR3 DNA reads TGTGCCACCTCGGGACAGGGGGCTCAGCCCCAGCATTTT. Translating it yields CATSGQGAQPQHF.

The V gene is TRBV28, the J gene TRBJ1-4, with D unclear. Germline V lookup: CDR1 MDHEN, CDR2 SYDVKM. V lost 5 bases, J lost 2 bases, and 9 bases lay in between. This CDR3 is built from 14 residues. The CDR3 loop reads CASSPRWTNEKLFF. CDR3 bases: TGTGCCAGCAGTCCCAGATGGACTAATGAAAAACTGTTTTTT. Full variable domain (rest looked up from reference TRBV28 and TRBJ1-4): DVKVTQSSRYLVKRTGEKVFLECVQDMDHENMFWYRQDPGLGLRLIYFSYDVKMKEKGDIPEGYSVSREKKERFSLILESASTNQTSMYLCASSPRWTNEKLFFGSGTQLSVL.

The V call is TRBV7-9, the J call TRBJ2-1; a possible D gene is TRBD2 (6 bases). The CDR3 extends over 17 amino acids. V gave up 4 bases and J gave up 1 base, with 17 bases separating them. Germline V gene lookup returns CDR1 SEHNR and CDR2 FQNEAQ (reference sequence). CDR3 coding DNA: TGTGCCAGCAGCTCCTCTACCTTGGGGGGTTCCTACAATGAGCAGTTCTTC. This translates into CASSSSTLGGSYNEQFF.

The rearrangement uses TRBV4-1 and TRBJ2-5; 10 bases agree with TRBD2. The length of the CDR3 is 15 residues. Per the germline V gene, CDR1 is MGHRA and CDR2 is YSYEKL. The trim removed 10 bases at V and 6 bases at J, leaving 14 bases unmatched. The CDR3 sequence: CATQGELAGVKTQYF. CDR3 nucleotide sequence: TGCGCCACCCAGGGGGAGCTAGCGGGAGTGAAGACCCAGTACTTC.

Remarks on this clone: In the same sample, other DNA sequences code for this CDR3. This chain uses TRBV7-2 with TRBJ2-7; TRBD2 agrees at 9 bases. Trimming cost V 1 base and J 1 base; bases outside gene matches: 2. In germline, CDR1 is SGHTA, CDR2 FQGNSA. The CDR3 runs to 15 residues. The CDR3 bases are TGTGCCAGCAGCTTAGTAGCGGGAGTATCCTACGAGCAGTACTTC. This codes for CASSLVAGVSYEQYF.

This chain joins TRBV9 and TRBJ2-5; D unclear. The CDR3 totals 14 residues. The V gene's germline CDR1 is SGDLS and CDR2 YYNGEE. The ends were cut back, 4 bases at V and 1 base at J, with 11 bases in the middle. In DNA form, the CDR3 reads TGTGCCAGCAGCCTAGAGAGCGCCCAAGAGACCCAGTACTTC. Translated, it gives CASSLESAQETQYF.

The chain combines TRBV7-9 with TRBJ2-5, with TRBD2 matching over 7 bases. The CDR3 runs 17 residues. Germline values: CDR1 SEHNR, CDR2 FQNEAQ (reference sequence). Trimming at V came to 8 bases and at J to 5 bases, leaving 20 bases not matched to a gene. For the CDR3, the DNA is TGTGCCAGCGTCCGCACCGGGACTACCTCGGGGCGCGAGACCCAGTACTTC. It encodes CASVRTGTTSGRETQYF.

This clone was found many times. This chain links TRBV3-1 (or the pseudogene TRBV3-2) with TRBJ2-1, with 8 bases fitting TRBD2. CDR3 size: 16 residues. Germline values: CDR1 LGHDT, CDR2 YNNKEL (reference sequence). The ends lost 1 base at V and 2 bases at J; junction bases unmatched: 4. This CDR3 reads CASSQGLAGTYNEQFF. Written as DNA, the CDR3 is TGTGCCAGCAGCCAAGGGCTAGCGGGTACCTACAATGAGCAGTTCTTC.

This clone appeared once. The chain joins TRBV19 to TRBJ2-7; 10 bases match TRBD1. The CDR3 runs 14 residues. With V trimmed by 3 bases and J by 6 bases, 5 bases remained unmatched. Germline CDR1 and CDR2: LNHDA and SQIVND (reference sequence). The CDR3 reads CASSIDRGPSEQYF. CDR3 DNA: TGTGCCAGTAGTATCGACAGGGGGCCAAGCGAGCAGTACTTC.

The chain couples TRBV4-1 to TRBJ2-1, with 7 bases fitting TRBD2. Germline V gene lookup returns CDR1 MGHRA and CDR2 YSYEKL. The V and J ends lost 1 base and 7 bases, in that order; junction bases with no gene match: 4. The CDR3 runs to 14 residues. Here the CDR3 DNA reads TGCGCCAGCAGCCAAGGGGACTACCGTAATGAGCAGTTCTTC. Its translation: CASSQGDYRNEQFF.

The rearrangement uses TRBV5-1 and TRBJ2-5; no firm D call. Trimming removed 4 bases from V and 1 base from J, with 8 bases in between. Germline-derived CDR1 and CDR2 are SGHRS and YFSETQ. This CDR3 has 13 residues. The DNA for the CDR3 is TGCGCCAGCAGCCCAGACATCCAAGAGACCCAGTACTTC. Amino acid sequence: CASSPDIQETQYF.

This chain uses TRBV27 with TRBJ2-7, with D possibly matching TRBD1 (5 bases). V dropped 3 bases and J dropped 0 bases, with 6 bases sitting between them. In germline, CDR1 is MNHEY, CDR2 SMNVEV (reference sequence). CDR3 length equals 13 residues. CDR3 loop: CASSFDSSYEQYF. DNA of the CDR3: TGTGCCAGCAGTTTTGACAGCTCCTACGAGCAGTACTTC.

The V and J genes are TRBV28 and TRBJ2-1; 9 positions agree with TRBD1. This CDR3 is built from 12 residues. J gave up 15 bases and V 3 bases, and 6 bases lay outside the gene matches. Germline assignment: CDR1 MDHEN and CDR2 SYDVKM. In DNA form, the CDR3 reads TGTGCCAGCAGTTTGGACAGGGGAGGGTCGTTCTTC. This codes for CASSLDRGGSFF.

The CDR3 sequence is CASSLAGLAGGPDTQYF. The CDR3 DNA sequence: TGTGCCAGCAGCTTAGCGGGGCTAGCGGGAGGGCCGGATACGCAGTATTTT. This chain connects TRBV7-2 to TRBJ2-3; 12 positions agree with TRBD2. Germline V gene lookup returns CDR1 SGHTA and CDR2 FQGNSA. The CDR3 loop spans 17 amino acids. With 0 bases clipped from V and 6 bases from J, the junction kept 7 bases outside the gene matches.

The rearrangement joins TRBV24-1 to TRBJ1-1; D call uncertain. This CDR3 is 12 amino acids long. The V and J ends lost 3 bases and 4 bases respectively, with 5 bases between them. Germline V lookup: CDR1 KGHDR, CDR2 SFDVKD. CDR3 sequence: CATSDEGTEAFF. The CDR3 region has the DNA TGTGCCACCAGTGATGAGGGCACTGAAGCTTTCTTT.

The V call is TRBV7-2, the J call TRBJ2-5, with TRBD1 identical over 8 bases. CDR1 is SGHTA, CDR2 FQGNSA, per germline. V gave up 1 base and J gave up 5 bases; unmatched junction bases: 9. The CDR3 length is 16 residues. CDR3 loop: CASSLGPTGAPETQYF. In DNA, the CDR3 is TGTGCCAGCAGCTTAGGCCCGACAGGGGCACCCGAGACCCAGTACTTC.

V and J are TRBV18 and TRBJ2-7, with 12 positions matching TRBD2. The CDR3 length is 16 residues. Germline CDR1 is KGHSH and CDR2 is LQKENI. J was trimmed by 3 bases and V by 6 bases; bases with no gene match: 9. The CDR3 bases are TGTGCCAGCTCTACCCGGACTAGCGGGAATTTCTACGAGCAGTACTTC. Translated, it gives CASSTRTSGNFYEQYF.

The genes are TRBV25-1 and TRBJ2-3; TRBD1 matches at 7 bases. The germline gives CDR1 MGHDK, CDR2 SYGVNS. With 0 bases clipped from V and 1 base from J, the junction kept 4 bases outside the gene matches. The CDR3 spans 16 residues. In DNA, the CDR3 is TGTGCCAGCAGTGAATATGGGGACAGCCGCACAGATACGCAGTATTTT. Protein sequence: CASSEYGDSRTDTQYF.

The chain couples TRBV3-1 (or the pseudogene TRBV3-2) to TRBJ1-4, with 10 bases identical to TRBD1. Germline V gives CDR1 LGHDT, CDR2 YNNKEL (reference sequence). This CDR3 is built from 14 residues. V lost 3 bases to trimming and J lost 10 bases; unmatched junction nucleotides: 5. The CDR3 loop reads CASSQGGQGGKLFF. In DNA, the CDR3 is TGTGCCAGCAGCCAGGGAGGACAGGGGGGAAAACTGTTTTTT.

The chain employs TRBV7-3 and TRBJ2-1; 7 nucleotides align to TRBD2. Germline V CDR1 and CDR2: SGHTA, FQGTGA. CDR3 length: 19 residues. Trimming at V came to 2 bases and at J to 7 bases, leaving 20 bases not matched to a gene. CDR3 coding DNA: TGTGCCAGCAGCTTATTAAGTCAGAGGGCGGGAGCCCGTCATAATGAGCAGTTCTTC. Translation: CASSLLSQRAGARHNEQFF.

The chain links TRBV9 to TRBJ2-7; 13 bases match TRBD2. After removal of 3 bases from V and 6 bases from J, the junction contained 12 bases not matched to a gene. The germline gives CDR1 SGDLS, CDR2 YYNGEE. This CDR3 is built from 17 residues. The CDR3 DNA is TGTGCCAGCAGCGATCCACACACCGGGACTAGCGGGGTCGAGCAGTACTTC. Protein sequence: CASSDPHTGTSGVEQYF.

CDR3 sequence: CASSAGGLDTQYF. The DNA of the CDR3 is TGTGCCAGCAGTGCAGGGGGTCTAGATACGCAGTATTTT. The V gene is TRBV25-1, the J gene TRBJ2-3; TRBD1 matches at 7 bases. The V and J ends lost 4 bases and 5 bases, in that order; junction bases with no gene match: 3. The CDR3 totals 13 residues. The V gene's germline CDR1 is MGHDK and CDR2 SYGVNS.